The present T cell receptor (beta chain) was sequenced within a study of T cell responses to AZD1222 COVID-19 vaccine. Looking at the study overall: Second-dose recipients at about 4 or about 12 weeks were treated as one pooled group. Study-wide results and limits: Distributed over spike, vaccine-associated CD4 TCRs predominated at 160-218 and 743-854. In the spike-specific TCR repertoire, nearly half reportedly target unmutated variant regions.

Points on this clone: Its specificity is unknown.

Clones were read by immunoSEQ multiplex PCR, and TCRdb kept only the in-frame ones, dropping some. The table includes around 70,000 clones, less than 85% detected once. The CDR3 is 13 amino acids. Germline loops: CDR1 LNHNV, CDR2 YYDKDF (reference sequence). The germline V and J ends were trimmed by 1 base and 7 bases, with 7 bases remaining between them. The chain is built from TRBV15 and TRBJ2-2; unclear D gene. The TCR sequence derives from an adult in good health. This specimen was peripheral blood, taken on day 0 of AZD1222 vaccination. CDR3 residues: CATSRASGGELFF. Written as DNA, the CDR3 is TGTGCCACCAGCAGAGCTTCGGGCGGGGAGCTGTTTTTT.